These 8 T cell receptor beta chains share one sample of origin, sequenced in a study of beta chain features in type 1 diabetes. Study-level findings and limits: Researchers report that Type 1 diabetes patients had moderately but significantly shorter TCRB CDR3s across all four CD4+ subsets.

Antigens of these TCRs are unknown. The authors reverse transcribed all of the isolated RNA, so sequencing captured expressed TCRB transcripts. TCRdb's copy holds only in-frame clones and misses some; the assay was immunoSEQ multiplex PCR. Of over 40,000 clones in the sample, around 63% were seen once. Sequenced input: Tregs from blood. The receptors were gathered from a man aged 30-40 years with type 1 diabetes. Some clones in this sample may be carry-over from other donors' samples.

The chain couples TRBV11-1 to TRBJ2-1; 9 bases match TRBD1. J was trimmed by 3 bases and V by 4 bases; bases with no gene match: 4. Germline values: CDR1 SGHAT, CDR2 FQDESV (reference sequence). CDR3 length: 15 amino acids. The CDR3 bases are TGTGCCAGCAGCTCGGGACAGGGAGGCTACAATGAGCAGTTCTTC. Its protein is CASSSGQGGYNEQFF.

This clone was observed once. The V and J genes are TRBV2 and TRBJ2-5, with unresolved D. The DNA end is more similar to TRBJ2-7, so the J call may be wrong. The CDR3 is 11 residues long. Per the germline V gene, CDR1 is SNHLY and CDR2 is FYNNEI. The CDR3 sequence is CASSNTYEQYF. The CDR3 coding sequence is TGTGCCAGCAGTAATACCTACGAGCAGTACTTC.

The genes are TRBV18 and TRBJ2-7; 15 nucleotides line up with TRBD2. Germline V gene sequence: CDR1 KGHSH, CDR2 LQKENI. The CDR3 contains 16 residues. The ends lost 5 bases at V and 2 bases at J; junction bases unmatched: 4. The DNA of the CDR3 is TGTGCCAGCTCAGGCGGACTAGCGGGAGGGACCTACGAGCAGTACTTC. Protein product: CASSGGLAGGTYEQYF.

The gene calls are TRBV2 and TRBJ1-1; a possible D gene is TRBD1 (6 bases). V gave up 7 bases and J gave up 1 base, with 10 bases separating them. Germline V gene data show CDR1 as SNHLY and CDR2 as FYNNEI. The CDR3 sequence is 13 residues long. In DNA, the CDR3 is TGTGCCAGCACCGGACAGCCGAACACTGAAGCTTTCTTT. Residues: CASTGQPNTEAFF.

The chain employs TRBV29-1 and TRBJ2-2; perhaps TRBD2 as D (5 bases). The CDR3 sequence is 13 residues long. V was cut by 4 bases and J by 3 bases, with 9 bases left in between. The germline CDR1 and CDR2 sequences are SQVTM and ANQGSEA. DNA for the CDR3: TGCAGCGTTGTCCGGGATGACACCGGGGAGCTGTTTTTT. This codes for CSVVRDDTGELFF.

The CDR3 region is CASSAEGASLSGANVLTF. As DNA, the CDR3 is TGTGCCAGCAGCGCCGAGGGCGCCAGCCTCTCTGGGGCCAACGTCCTGACTTTC. This chain links TRBV11-2 with TRBJ2-6; D is possibly TRBD2 (5 bases). The CDR3 has 18 amino acids. Trimming removed 5 bases from V and 0 bases from J, with 17 bases in between. Germline values: CDR1 SGHAT, CDR2 FQNNGV.

This chain links TRBV6-5 with TRBJ1-2; D is ambiguous. The germline CDR1 and CDR2 sequences are MNHEY and SVGAGI. CDR3 length: 12 residues. V lost 6 bases and J lost 6, with 11 bases in between. CDR3 region: CASRRGPHGYTF. CDR3 DNA: TGTGCCAGCAGAAGAGGCCCCCATGGCTACACCTTC.

A few counts support this clone. The V call is TRBV2, the J call TRBJ2-3; 7 bases are a match to TRBD2. The junction had 3 bases not matched to a gene; V was cut back by 5 bases and J by 4 bases. From germline, CDR1 is SNHLY and CDR2 FYNNEI. The CDR3 is 13 amino acids. As DNA, the CDR3 is TGTGCCAGCAGTTGGACTAGGCCAGATACGCAGTATTTT. As protein: CASSWTRPDTQYF.